The T cell receptor beta chain under discussion was sequenced for a study of PD-L1 blockade in urothelial cancer. About the research overall: About 90% of the 29 patients were men with bladder-origin urothelial cancer. Across blood samples, T cells had a median count of approximately 130,000. Study-wide findings and caveats: It was durable-benefit patients whose tumor-associated blood clones expanded more at 3 weeks. A pretreatment blood TCR clonality that fell below the median predicted better progression-free and overall survival.

The CDR3 consists of 16 residues. V gave up 7 bases and J gave up 1 base; unmatched junction bases: 8. CDR1 is WSHSY, CDR2 SAAADI, per germline. Noted time point: peripheral blood 6 weeks after treatment start. Assay used: immunoSEQ multiplex PCR; TCRdb lists only in-frame clones, some missing. The table includes some 40,000 clones, roughly 84% detected once. With regard to this clone: Its antigen is as yet unknown.

This clonotype originated in a man aged 40-55 years with urothelial cancer. This specimen consisted of PBMCs, obtained around atezolizumab (anti-PD-L1) treatment. The chain has TRBV10-2 and TRBJ2-5; TRBD2 aligns across 11 bases. Here the CDR3 DNA reads TGCGCCAGCACGCGTTTAGCGGGAGGGACCCAAGAGACCCAGTACTTC. As protein: CASTRLAGGTQETQYF.